These 30 T cell receptor beta chains came from one sample sequenced in a study of shared clonotypes between healthy human individuals. Produced via immunoSEQ multiplex PCR; TCRdb's table is partial and in-frame only. Here the sample spans some 2.3 million clones, 80% to 95% being singletons. The sample consisted of naive CD4+ T cells from PBMCs. The subset is: CD45RA+ positively selected. These receptors came from a man between 18 and 29 years old in good health. Some clones in this sample may be carry-over from other donors' samples.

The chain carries TRBV4-2 and TRBJ2-5; no firm D call. CDR1 is LGHNA and CDR2 is YNFKEQ in the germline V gene. V lost 3 bases, J lost 14 bases, and 16 bases lay in between. The CDR3 runs 12 residues. In nucleotides, the CDR3 is TGTGCCAGCAGCCAGGAGCTTGGCGCACCATACTTC. It is translated as CASSQELGAPYF.

V usage is TRBV28 and J usage is TRBJ2-3, with D perhaps TRBD1 (5 bases). Germline V gene lookup returns CDR1 MDHEN and CDR2 SYDVKM. The CDR3 sequence is 13 residues long. Deletions cut 6 bases from V and 3 bases from J, with 10 bases between. CDR3 nucleotides: TGTGCCAGCAGCACCCGACAGACAGATACGCAGTATTTT. Residues: CASSTRQTDTQYF.

The CDR3 reads CASSAPGFSHNEQFF. CDR3 bases: TGTGCCAGCAGCGCCCCGGGGTTCTCTCACAATGAGCAGTTCTTC. V gene TRBV7-2 combines with J gene TRBJ2-1, with D possibly TRBD2 on 5 matching bases. Per the germline V gene, CDR1 is SGHTA and CDR2 is FQGNSA. V gave up 5 bases and J gave up 5 bases, with 16 bases separating them. The CDR3 has 15 residues.

This clone has just a few counts. The chain employs TRBV5-4 and TRBJ2-2; TRBD2 might be the D (6 bases). The CDR3 runs 15 residues. Germline V gene sequence: CDR1 SGHNT, CDR2 YYREEE (reference sequence). The V end lost 5 bases, the J end lost 10 bases, and 21 bases lay between the germline ends. CDR3 bases: TGTGCCAGCAGTTTAGACCCGGGAGCTCAGGTGGAGCTGTTTTTT. Translated: CASSLDPGAQVELFF.

This clone appeared once. V usage is TRBV6-5 and J usage is TRBJ2-1, with D possibly TRBD1 on 5 matching bases. CDR1 MNHEY and CDR2 SVGAGI come from the germline V gene. The CDR3 is 16 amino acids. The ends were cut back, 2 bases at V and 0 bases at J, with 11 bases in the middle. The DNA for the CDR3 is TGTGCCAGCAGTTACCAACAGGTCCCCTCCTACAATGAGCAGTTCTTC. This gives the protein CASSYQQVPSYNEQFF.

The J gene is TRBJ2-7, the V gene TRBV28; D is undetermined. The germline V gene encodes CDR1 MDHEN and CDR2 SYDVKM. This CDR3 spans 12 amino acids. The ends were cut back, 3 bases at V and 6 bases at J, with 9 bases in the middle. The CDR3 DNA reads TGTGCCAGCAGTTTTAATTCGGGCGAGCAGTACTTC. Translation: CASSFNSGEQYF.

This sequence joins TRBV5-1 and TRBJ2-5, with D possibly matching TRBD2 (6 bases). V was pared by 4 bases and J by 4 bases, with 20 bases between. This CDR3 is 16 amino acids long. CDR1 and CDR2 from the germline V gene are SGHRS and YFSETQ. The CDR3: CASSTGRRGTTETQYF. The DNA for the CDR3 is TGCGCCAGCAGCACTGGCCGGCGGGGCACGACAGAGACCCAGTACTTC.

In this sample, this clone turned up a few times. The V and J genes are TRBV4-1 and TRBJ1-5; D not certain. The ends were cut back, 0 bases at V and 3 bases at J, with 9 bases in the middle. The germline CDR1 and CDR2 sequences are MGHRA and YSYEKL. The CDR3 totals 15 residues. The CDR3 here is CASSQDSKNNQPQHF. CDR3 DNA sequence: TGCGCCAGCAGCCAAGACTCGAAGAACAATCAGCCCCAGCATTTT.

The CDR3 region is CASSAIGGETQYF. The CDR3 DNA reads TGCGCCAGCAGCGCCATAGGTGGAGAGACCCAGTACTTC. The chain links TRBV5-1 to TRBJ2-5; D uncertain. V was cut by 4 bases and J by 4 bases, with 11 bases left in between. CDR1 and CDR2 from the germline V gene are SGHRS and YFSETQ. CDR3 length: 13 residues.

The CDR3 bases are TGTGCCAGCAGCCTTATAGGGACTTTATACGAGCAGTACTTC. It translates to CASSLIGTLYEQYF. The V and J genes are TRBV14 and TRBJ2-7, with D possibly TRBD2 on 6 matching bases. Trimming removed 4 bases at V and 4 bases at J, with 14 bases between. The CDR3 is made up of 14 amino acids. Germline CDR1 reads SGHDN; CDR2 reads FVKESK.

This chain links TRBV6-5 with TRBJ1-3, with no clear D. The V gene lost 0 bases and the J gene lost 3 bases, with 12 bases spanning the gap. The CDR3 runs 16 residues. Germline CDR1 reads MNHEY; CDR2 reads SVGAGI. The CDR3 DNA sequence: TGTGCCAGCAGTTACTCGAGGGAGCGAAGTGGAAACACCATATATTTT. It specifies CASSYSRERSGNTIYF.

The V call is TRBV5-4, the J call TRBJ2-7; TRBD2 aligns across 12 bases. V dropped 0 bases and J dropped 5; count of bases not matched to a gene: 9. The CDR3 consists of 17 residues. CDR1 is SGHNT and CDR2 is YYREEE in the germline V gene (reference sequence). In DNA, the CDR3 is TGTGCCAGCAGCTTGGCCCTGACTAGCGGGAGCCTCGACGAGCAGTACTTC. Amino acid sequence: CASSLALTSGSLDEQYF.

The chain carries TRBV1 and TRBJ2-5; the D call of TRBD2 is as the table states it, not checked on the DNA. TRBV1 is tagged as a pseudogene. This CDR3 is 18 amino acids long. Here the CDR3 DNA reads TGCACCAGCAGCCAAGATACTTCCTGGCGGGGGTACCAAGAGACCCAGTACTTC. Its protein is CTSSQDTSWRGYQETQYF.

The chain carries TRBV5-1 and TRBJ1-4; 8 bases agree with TRBD1. CDR3 size: 16 residues. V lost 4 bases to trimming and J lost 8 bases; unmatched junction nucleotides: 13. Germline V CDR1 and CDR2: SGHRS, YFSETQ. As DNA, the CDR3 is TGCGCCAGCAGCCAGGGGCTAGGACAGGGTTGGGAAAAACTGTTTTTT. This gives the protein CASSQGLGQGWEKLFF.

CDR3: CASSPWGRDTQYF. The CDR3, as DNA: TGTGCCAGCAGTCCGTGGGGGCGGGATACGCAGTATTTT. This rearrangement joins TRBV28 to TRBJ2-3; maybe TRBD1 (6 bases). The CDR3 loop spans 13 amino acids. The ends were cut back, 5 bases at V and 6 bases at J, with 12 bases in the middle. Germline values: CDR1 MDHEN, CDR2 SYDVKM.

This chain uses TRBV6-4 with TRBJ2-7; the D gene could be TRBD1 or TRBD2 (5 bases each). V was shortened by 3 bases and J by 5 bases, with 11 bases between the two germline ends. CDR3 length: 13 residues. Germline assignment: CDR1 MRHNA and CDR2 SNTAGT. The CDR3 DNA sequence: TGTGCCAGCAGTGAGGCCCGGGGCCACGAGCAGTACTTC. It encodes CASSEARGHEQYF.

The chain is built from TRBV28 and TRBJ2-7; D is undetermined. The germline CDR1 and CDR2 sequences are MDHEN and SYDVKM. V was trimmed by 3 bases and J by 2 bases, leaving 8 bases between them. CDR3 length: 13 residues. The CDR3 nucleotides read TGTGCCAGCAGTTTCCAGGATCCCTACGAGCAGTACTTC. This codes for CASSFQDPYEQYF.

The gene calls are TRBV18 and TRBJ1-1; D remains unclear. From germline, CDR1 is KGHSH and CDR2 LQKENI. Trimming removed 0 bases from V and 4 bases from J, with 9 bases in between. The CDR3 totals 14 residues. CDR3 sequence reads: CASSPPGKGTEAFF. CDR3 DNA: TGTGCCAGCTCACCACCGGGGAAGGGCACTGAAGCTTTCTTT. Filled out from reference TRBV18 and TRBJ1-1, the complete variable domain reads NAGVMQNPRHLVRRRGQEARLRCSPMKGHSHVYWYRQLPEEGLKFMVYLQKENIIDESGMPKERFSAEFPKEGPSILRIQQVVRGDSAAYFCASSPPGKGTEAFFGQGTRLTVV.

The chain couples TRBV7-2 to TRBJ2-1, with 7 bases aligning to TRBD2. V trimming: 5 bases; J trimming: 7 bases; junction bases outside the gene matches: 8. CDR3 length: 14 amino acids. Germline loops: CDR1 SGHTA, CDR2 FQGNSA. The CDR3 protein is CASSQRYSGNEQFF. As DNA, the CDR3 is TGTGCCAGCAGCCAACGCTATAGCGGGAATGAGCAGTTCTTC.

The chain carries TRBV18 and TRBJ2-7, with D tentatively TRBD1 (6 bases). The CDR3 sequence is 19 residues long. The V gene lost 3 bases and the J gene lost 6 bases, with 30 bases spanning the gap. Germline V gives CDR1 KGHSH, CDR2 LQKENI. The CDR3 coding sequence is TGTGCCAGCTCACCGGTACTGTCTCACACAGGGTGGGATCGGGGCGAGCAGTACTTC. Its protein is CASSPVLSHTGWDRGEQYF. Full variable domain (remainder filled in from reference TRBV18 and TRBJ2-7): NAGVMQNPRHLVRRRGQEARLRCSPMKGHSHVYWYRQLPEEGLKFMVYLQKENIIDESGMPKERFSAEFPKEGPSILRIQQVVRGDSAAYFCASSPVLSHTGWDRGEQYFGPGTRLTVT.

This sequence joins TRBV25-1 and TRBJ2-5; possible D gene TRBD1, 6 bases. The V end was cut by 4 bases, the J end by 1 base, with 13 bases between. CDR3 length: 15 residues. The germline CDR1 and CDR2 sequences are MGHDK and SYGVNS. The CDR3 nucleotides are TGTGCCAGCAGTGCCGCAGGGGAGATCCAAGAGACCCAGTACTTC. It encodes CASSAAGEIQETQYF.

The chain employs TRBV9 and TRBJ1-1, with D perhaps matching TRBD1 (6 bases). Trimming removed 3 bases from V and 4 bases from J, with 19 bases in between. Per the germline V gene, CDR1 is SGDLS and CDR2 is YYNGEE. There are 16 residues in the CDR3. CDR3 coding DNA: TGTGCCAGCAGCGGCGGGGGGGGCGAGGGCGGCACTGAAGCTTTCTTT. Amino acid sequence: CASSGGGGEGGTEAFF.

The CDR3 spells CASSSRYGPGELFF. As DNA, the CDR3 is TGTGCCAGCAGCTCCCGCTATGGCCCCGGGGAGCTGTTTTTT. The chain joins TRBV7-2 to TRBJ2-2, with D uncertain. With 4 bases removed from V and 6 bases from J, the gap between germline ends came to 12 bases. The CDR3 contains 14 residues. The germline CDR1 and CDR2 sequences are SGHTA and FQGNSA. Filled out from reference TRBV7-2 and TRBJ2-2, the complete variable domain reads GAGVSQSPSNKVTEKGKDVELRCDPISGHTALYWYRQSLGQGLEFLIYFQGNSAPDKSGLPSDRFSAERTGGSVSTLTIQRTQQEDSAVYLCASSSRYGPGELFFGEGSRLTVL.

The chain is built from TRBV4-3 and TRBJ2-4; D perhaps matches TRBD1 (5 bases). CDR3 length: 17 residues. The V and J ends lost 0 bases and 2 bases respectively, with 14 bases between them. The germline gives CDR1 LGHNA, CDR2 YSLEER. DNA for the CDR3: TGCGCCAGCAGCCAAGATGGCGGACACTCTACCAAAAACATTCAGTACTTC. It encodes CASSQDGGHSTKNIQYF.

Concerning this clone itself: The same CDR3 is also encoded by other DNA sequences in this sample. The chain has TRBV2 and TRBJ1-5; 8 bases are shared with TRBD1. The V and J ends lost 6 bases and 4 bases, in that order; junction bases with no gene match: 2. CDR1 is SNHLY, CDR2 FYNNEI, per germline. This CDR3 is built from 13 residues. In DNA, the CDR3 is TGTGCCAGCAGGGACAGGGAGAATCAGCCCCAGCATTTT. It codes for CASRDRENQPQHF.

The chain links TRBV6-4 to TRBJ1-1, with a tentative D call TRBD1 (6 bases). The ends were cut back, 2 bases at V and 1 base at J, with 20 bases in the middle. CDR1 and CDR2 from the germline V gene are MRHNA and SNTAGT. This CDR3 region has 18 residues. CDR3 sequence reads: CASSDPAGGAWGNTEAFF. CDR3 in DNA: TGTGCCAGCAGTGACCCAGCCGGGGGCGCGTGGGGGAACACTGAAGCTTTCTTT.

As concerns this clone: A read error may produce the germline difference seen at one junction end. The rearrangement uses TRBV5-6 and TRBJ2-5; TRBD2 matches at 7 bases. Germline V gene data show CDR1 as SGHDT and CDR2 as YYEEEE. The CDR3 extends over 15 amino acids. The CDR3 DNA sequence: TGTGCCAGCAACTTGGCTCGGCGGGGGAAAGAGACCCAGTACTTC. Translated, it gives CASNLARRGKETQYF. Full variable domain (missing parts from reference TRBV5-6 and TRBJ2-5): DAGVTQSPTHLIKTRGQQVTLRCSPKSGHDTVSWYQQALGQGPQFIFQYYEEEERQRGNFPDRFSGHQFPNYSSELNVNALLLGDSALYLCASNLARRGKETQYFGPGTRLLVL.

Details on this clone: This CDR3 is also generated by other DNA sequences in the sample. The chain joins TRBV19 to TRBJ2-2; D is unresolved. The CDR3 extends over 13 amino acids. Germline V CDR1 and CDR2: LNHDA, SQIVND (reference sequence). V lost 3 bases to trimming and J lost 6 bases, with 8 bases between them. This chain's CDR3 is CASSIGGPGELFF. The CDR3 nucleotides are TGTGCCAGTAGTATTGGCGGCCCCGGGGAGCTGTTTTTT.

The CDR3 reads CASSVTDVRNTEAFF. CDR3 sequence (DNA): TGTGCCAGCAGTGTTACTGACGTCCGGAACACTGAAGCTTTCTTT. J is TRBJ1-1 and V is TRBV27, with D unclear. This CDR3 is 15 amino acids long. Germline-derived CDR1 and CDR2 are MNHEY and SMNVEV (reference sequence). V was clipped by 5 bases and J by 1 base, with 14 bases between them.

This chain uses TRBV6-6 with TRBJ2-7; 10 nucleotides agree with TRBD1. The junction had 8 bases not matched to a gene; V was cut back by 2 bases and J by 7 bases. From germline, CDR1 is MNHNY and CDR2 SVGAGI (reference sequence). The CDR3 is made up of 15 amino acids. The CDR3 DNA reads TGTGCCAGCAGTTACGTGAGACAGGGGGCACGGGAGCAGTACTTC. This sequence encodes CASSYVRQGAREQYF.